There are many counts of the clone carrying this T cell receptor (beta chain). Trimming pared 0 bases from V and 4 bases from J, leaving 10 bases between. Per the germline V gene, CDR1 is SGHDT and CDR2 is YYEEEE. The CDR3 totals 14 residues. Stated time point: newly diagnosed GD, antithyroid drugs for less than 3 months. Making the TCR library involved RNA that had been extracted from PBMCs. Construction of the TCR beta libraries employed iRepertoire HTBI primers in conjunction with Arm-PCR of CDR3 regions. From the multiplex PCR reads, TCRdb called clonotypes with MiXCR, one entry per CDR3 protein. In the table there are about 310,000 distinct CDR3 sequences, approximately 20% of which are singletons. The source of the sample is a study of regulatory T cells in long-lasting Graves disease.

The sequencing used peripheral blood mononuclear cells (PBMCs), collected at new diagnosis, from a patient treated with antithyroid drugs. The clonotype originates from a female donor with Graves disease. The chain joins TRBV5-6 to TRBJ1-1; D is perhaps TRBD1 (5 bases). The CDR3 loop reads CASSLGNGATEAFF. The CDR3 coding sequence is TGTGCCAGCAGCTTGGGTAACGGGGCCACTGAAGCTTTCTTT.